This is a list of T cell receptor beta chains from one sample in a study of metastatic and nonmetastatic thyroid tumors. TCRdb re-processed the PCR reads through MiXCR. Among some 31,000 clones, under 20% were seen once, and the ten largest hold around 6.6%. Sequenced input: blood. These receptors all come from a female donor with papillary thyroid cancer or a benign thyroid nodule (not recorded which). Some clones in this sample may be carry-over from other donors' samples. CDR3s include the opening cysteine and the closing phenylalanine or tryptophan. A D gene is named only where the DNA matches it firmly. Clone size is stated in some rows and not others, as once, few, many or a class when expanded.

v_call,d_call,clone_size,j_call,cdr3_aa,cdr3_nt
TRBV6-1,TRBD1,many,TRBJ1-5,CASSVSGTDINQPQHF,TGTGCCAGCAGTGTTTCCGGGACAGACATCAATCAGCCCCAGCATTTT
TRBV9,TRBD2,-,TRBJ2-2,CASSGLSIGTSGSRTGELFF,TGTGCCAGCAGCGGGCTTTCTATAGGGACTAGCGGGAGTCGGACCGGGGAGCTGTTTTTT
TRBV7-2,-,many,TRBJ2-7,CASSLVIGAEYEQYF,TGTGCCAGCAGCTTAGTCATTGGGGCGGAGTACGAGCAGTACTTC
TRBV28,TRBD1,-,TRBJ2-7,CASVTLQGTYEQYF,TGTGCCAGCGTTACCCTACAGGGGACCTACGAGCAGTACTTC
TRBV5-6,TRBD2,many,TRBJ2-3,CASSFLAGGTDTQYF,TGTGCCAGCAGCTTTCTGGCGGGGGGCACAGATACGCAGTATTTT
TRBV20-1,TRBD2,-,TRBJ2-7,CSARPRGGGAHEQYF,TGCAGTGCTAGACCCCGTGGCGGGGGGGCCCACGAGCAGTACTTC
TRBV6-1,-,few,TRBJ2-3,CASSEAHWSNTDTQYF,TGTGCCAGCAGTGAAGCACACTGGAGTAACACAGATACGCAGTATTTT
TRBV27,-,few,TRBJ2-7,CASSLTRRAHEQYF,TGTGCCAGCAGTTTAACTAGACGGGCCCACGAGCAGTACTTC
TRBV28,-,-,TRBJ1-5,CASYDRYGQPQHF,TGTGCCAGCTACGACAGGTATGGTCAGCCCCAGCATTTT
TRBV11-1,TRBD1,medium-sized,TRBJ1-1,CASSRGTENTEAFF,TGTGCCAGCAGCAGAGGGACAGAGAACACTGAAGCTTTCTTT
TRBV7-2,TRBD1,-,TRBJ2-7,CASSLRQGDYEQYF,TGTGCCAGCAGCTTGAGACAGGGGGACTACGAGCAGTACTTC
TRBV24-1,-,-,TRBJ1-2,CATSARGTDYGYTF,TGTGCCACCAGTGCCCGCGGGACGGACTATGGCTACACCTTC
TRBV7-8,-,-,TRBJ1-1,CASRPTPAGPRGTEAFF,TGTGCCAGCAGACCTACCCCAGCCGGGCCCAGGGGCACTGAAGCTTTCTTT
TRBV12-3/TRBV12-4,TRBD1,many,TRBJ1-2,CASSSGTGYYGYTF,TGTGCCAGCAGCTCTGGGACAGGGTACTATGGCTACACCTTC
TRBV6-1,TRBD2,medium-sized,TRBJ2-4,CASRAAGAGDIQYF,TGTGCCAGCAGAGCAGCGGGAGCTGGGGACATTCAGTACTTC
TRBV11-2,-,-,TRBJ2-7,CASSLVYSSTVYEQYF,TGTGCCAGCAGCTTAGTTTACAGCTCCACAGTGTACGAGCAGTACTTC
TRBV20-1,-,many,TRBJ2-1,CSARDLSARVSYNEQFF,TGCAGTGCTAGAGATCTTAGTGCTAGGGTCTCCTACAATGAGCAGTTCTTC
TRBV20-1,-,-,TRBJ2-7,CSAWDVYSYEQYF,TGCAGTGCGTGGGACGTCTACTCCTACGAGCAGTACTTC
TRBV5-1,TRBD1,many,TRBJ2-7,CASSLAGTGDGGVYEQYF,TGCGCCAGCAGCTTGGCAGGGACAGGGGATGGGGGTGTCTACGAGCAGTACTTC
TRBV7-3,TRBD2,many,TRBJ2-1,CASSLREYNEQFF,TGTGCCAGCAGCTTGCGGGAGTACAATGAGCAGTTCTTC
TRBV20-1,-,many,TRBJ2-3,CSALEKVIDTQYF,TGCAGTGCCTTGGAGAAGGTTATAGATACGCAGTATTTT
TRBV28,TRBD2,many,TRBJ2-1,CASSLTPGAGPASSYNEQFF,TGTGCCAGCAGTCTTACCCCTGGAGCGGGACCTGCAAGCTCCTACAATGAGCAGTTCTTC
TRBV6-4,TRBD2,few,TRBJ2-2,CASSRTSGSGTGELFF,TGTGCCAGCAGCCGGACTAGCGGGAGTGGCACCGGGGAGCTGTTTTTT
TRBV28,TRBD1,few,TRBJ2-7,CASSATGTEGYEQYF,TGTGCCAGCAGCGCAACCGGGACAGAGGGGTACGAGCAGTACTTC
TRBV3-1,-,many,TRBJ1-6,CASTTGYSPLHF,TGTGCCAGCACAACGGGGTACTCACCCCTCCACTTT
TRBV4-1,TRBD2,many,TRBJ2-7,CASSQDQAGVDSEQYF,TGCGCCAGCAGCCAAGATCAGGCGGGAGTAGATTCCGAGCAGTACTTC
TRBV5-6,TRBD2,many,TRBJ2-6,CASSLAVAGVTGANVLTF,TGTGCCAGCAGCTTGGCCGTAGCGGGAGTTACTGGGGCCAACGTCCTGACTTTC
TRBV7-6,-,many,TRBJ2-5,CASSPRAAKGTQYF,TGTGCCAGCAGCCCCCGGGCGGCCAAGGGGACCCAGTACTTC
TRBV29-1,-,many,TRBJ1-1,CSGAGVNTEAFF,TGCAGCGGGGCGGGTGTGAACACTGAAGCTTTCTTT
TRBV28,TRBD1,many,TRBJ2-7,CASTPGGASYEQYF,TGTGCCAGTACCCCAGGGGGTGCGTCCTACGAGCAGTACTTC
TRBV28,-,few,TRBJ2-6,CASMQGPAGAGANFLTF,TGTGCCAGCATGCAGGGCCCCGCGGGCGCTGGGGCCAACTTCCTGACTTTC
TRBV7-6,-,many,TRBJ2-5,CASRNTGLQETQYF,TGTGCCAGCAGAAATACAGGGCTCCAAGAGACCCAGTACTTC
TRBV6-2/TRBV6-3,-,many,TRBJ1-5,CASSYFQGSNQPQHF,TGTGCCAGCAGTTACTTTCAGGGAAGCAATCAGCCCCAGCATTTT
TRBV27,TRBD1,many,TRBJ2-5,CASSPPPTGSGETQYF,TGTGCCAGCAGTCCCCCGCCGACAGGGTCGGGGGAGACCCAGTACTTC
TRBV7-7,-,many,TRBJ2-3,CASSPIRDPSTDTQYF,TGTGCCAGCAGCCCAATCAGGGACCCATCGACAGATACGCAGTATTTT